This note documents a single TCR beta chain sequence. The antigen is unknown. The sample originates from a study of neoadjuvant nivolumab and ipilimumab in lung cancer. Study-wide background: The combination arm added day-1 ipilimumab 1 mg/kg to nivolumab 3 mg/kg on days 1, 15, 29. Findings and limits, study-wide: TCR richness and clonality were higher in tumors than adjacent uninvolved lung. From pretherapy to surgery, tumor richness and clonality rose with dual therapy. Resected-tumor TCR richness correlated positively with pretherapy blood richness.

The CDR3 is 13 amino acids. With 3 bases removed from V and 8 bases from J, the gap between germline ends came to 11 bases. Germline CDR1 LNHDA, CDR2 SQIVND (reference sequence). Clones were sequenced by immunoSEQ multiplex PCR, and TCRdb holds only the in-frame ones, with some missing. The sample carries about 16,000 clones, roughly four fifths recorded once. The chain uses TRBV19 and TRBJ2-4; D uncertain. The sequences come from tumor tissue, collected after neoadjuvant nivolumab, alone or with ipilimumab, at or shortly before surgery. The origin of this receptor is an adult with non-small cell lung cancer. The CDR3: CASSIRAWDIQYF. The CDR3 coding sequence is TGTGCCAGTAGTATTAGGGCGTGGGACATTCAGTACTTC.